Following are 10 T cell receptor beta chains from one sample sequenced in a study of cytomegalovirus exposure and HLA in healthy donors. Clones were sequenced by immunoSEQ multiplex PCR, and TCRdb holds only the in-frame ones, with some missing. The sample consists of 150,000 to 200,000 clones, approximately 80% of them appearing once. Material: PBMCs. Every receptor here comes from a man aged 25-45 years in good health and CMV-seropositive.

The J gene is TRBJ2-5, the V gene TRBV29-1, with 8 nucleotides matching TRBD1. This CDR3 has 15 amino acids. Germline loops: CDR1 SQVTM, CDR2 ANQGSEA. The trim removed 5 bases at V and 2 bases at J, leaving 10 bases unmatched. The CDR3 DNA sequence: TGCAGCGTTTTATGGGTAACAGGGGGACAAGAGACCCAGTACTTC. Encoded protein: CSVLWVTGGQETQYF.

In this sample, this clone turned up a few times. This chain connects TRBV5-4 to TRBJ1-2, with 9 nucleotides matching TRBD1. From germline, CDR1 is SGHNT and CDR2 YYREEE (reference sequence). J gave up 2 bases and V 3 bases, and 2 bases lay outside the gene matches. CDR3 size: 14 residues. This chain's CDR3 is CASSWGQGNYGYTF. CDR3 coding DNA: TGTGCCAGCAGCTGGGGACAGGGCAACTATGGCTACACCTTC.

The chain recombines TRBV7-8 with TRBJ1-1, with 8 bases identical to TRBD1. Losses at the gene ends were 1 base for V and 6 bases for J; bases not matched to a gene: 7. The CDR3 is made up of 15 amino acids. Germline values: CDR1 SGHVS, CDR2 FQNEAQ. In nucleotides, the CDR3 is TGTGCCAGCAGCTTAGGCCCCAGGGGGCTCGCTGAAGCTTTCTTT. Translating it yields CASSLGPRGLAEAFF.

This clone was seen only a few times. The chain has TRBV6-5 and TRBJ1-6; 9 nucleotides line up with TRBD1. Per the germline V gene, CDR1 is MNHEY and CDR2 is SVGAGI. The CDR3 sequence is 15 residues long. V trimming: 1 base; J trimming: 10 bases; junction bases outside the gene matches: 5. The CDR3 region is CASSYLGQGTSPLHF. CDR3 DNA: TGTGCCAGCAGTTACTTGGGACAGGGCACCTCACCCCTCCACTTT.

A remark on this clone: Other nucleotide sequences in the sample specify the same CDR3. The chain uses TRBV5-6 and TRBJ1-2; tentative D call: TRBD1 (5 bases). Germline CDR1 and CDR2: SGHDT and YYEEEE. Trimming stripped 0 bases from V and 1 base from J, with 7 bases between. The CDR3 consists of 14 residues. The CDR3 region has the DNA TGTGCCAGCAGCTTGGACAGGTTTAACTATGGCTACACCTTC. Amino acid sequence: CASSLDRFNYGYTF.

The V and J genes are TRBV7-9 and TRBJ1-2, with D hard to call. Germline CDR1 reads SEHNR; CDR2 reads FQNEAQ (reference sequence). Trimming removed 6 bases from V and 8 bases from J, with 10 bases in between. CDR3 length: 11 amino acids. The CDR3 sequence is CASRLEGGYTF. CDR3 sequence (DNA): TGTGCCAGCAGATTGGAGGGCGGCTACACCTTC.

The V call is TRBV15, the J call TRBJ2-5; D gene unclear. With 8 bases removed from V and 1 base from J, the gap between germline ends came to 8 bases. Germline lookup yields CDR1 LNHNV and CDR2 YYDKDF (reference sequence). The CDR3 totals 12 residues. The chain's CDR3 is CATRGSQETQYF. The CDR3 DNA is TGTGCCACCCGCGGCAGCCAAGAGACCCAGTACTTC.

CDR3 sequence: CASSIDMGTGPSSYEQYF. In DNA form, the CDR3 reads TGTGCCAGTAGTATAGATATGGGGACAGGCCCAAGCTCCTACGAGCAGTACTTC. V gene TRBV19 combines with J gene TRBJ2-7, with TRBD1 identical over 8 bases. The CDR3 consists of 18 residues. V shed 0 bases and J 0 bases; nucleotides not matched to a gene: 10. Germline assignment: CDR1 LNHDA and CDR2 SQIVND (reference sequence).

This chain connects TRBV5-1 to TRBJ1-4, with TRBD1 identical over 7 bases. V was clipped by 4 bases and J by 8 bases; unmatched bases: 17. This CDR3 has 17 residues. Germline CDR1 and CDR2: SGHRS and YFSETQ. DNA of the CDR3: TGCGCCAGCAGCGGCACAGGGGCCCTTGAAGGAGGGGAAAAACTGTTTTTT. This encodes CASSGTGALEGGEKLFF. The full variable domain, completed using reference TRBV5-1 and TRBJ1-4, is KAGVTQTPRYLIKTRGQQVTLSCSPISGHRSVSWYQQTPGQGLQFLFEYFSETQRNKGNFPGRFSGRQFSNSRSEMNVSTLELGDSALYLCASSGTGALEGGEKLFFGSGTQLSVL.

This clone was picked up a small number of times. The chain uses TRBV29-1 and TRBJ1-4, with D perhaps matching TRBD1 (5 bases). Germline V gene sequence: CDR1 SQVTM, CDR2 ANQGSEA. There are 13 residues in the CDR3. The V gene lost 5 bases and the J gene lost 4 bases, with 11 bases spanning the gap. Here the CDR3 DNA reads TGCAGCGTTAGAGTTCAGGGTAATGAAAAACTGTTTTTT. It yields the protein CSVRVQGNEKLFF. The complete variable domain, with remaining parts taken from reference TRBV29-1 and TRBJ1-4, reads SAVISQKPSRDICQRGTSLTIQCQVDSQVTMMFWYRQQPGQSLTLIATANQGSEATYESGFVIDKFPISRPNLTFSTLTVSNMSPEDSSIYLCSVRVQGNEKLFFGSGTQLSVL.